This T cell receptor beta chain was retrieved from a study of T cell repertoires in cytomegalovirus infection. Study overall: Newly reported HLA-C-restricted and thoroughly characterized HLA-B-restricted CMV epitopes were employed.

There are many counts of this clonotype. Its antigen is still unknown. Trimming removed 4 bases from V and 4 bases from J, with 17 bases in between. The CDR3 spans 17 residues. The germline CDR1 and CDR2 sequences are LNHDA and SQIVND (reference sequence). TCRdb re-called the reads with MiXCR, one entry per CDR3 protein. The table records tens of thousands of distinct CDR3 sequences, about 24% of them present only once. Study results and caveats: Across the ex vivo response, the dominant clonotypes were HLA-C-restricted CMV-specific TCR beta clonotypes.

The chain employs TRBV19 and TRBJ1-6; D may be TRBD1 (5 bases). This TCR was recovered from a human donor in good health (CMV status not recorded). Some clones in this sample may be carry-over from other donors' samples. The sequencing used CD8+ T cells from cultured PBMCs, collected from culture after CMV antigen stimulation. The CDR3 loop reads CASSTQPGGAYNSPLHF. The CDR3 DNA sequence: TGTGCCAGTAGTACCCAACCTGGAGGGGCGTATAATTCACCCCTCCACTTT. Drawing the rest from reference TRBV19 and TRBJ1-6, the complete variable domain is DGGITQSPKYLFRKEGQNVTLSCEQNLNHDAMYWYRQDPGQGLRLIYYSQIVNDFQKGDIAEGYSVSREKKESFPLTVTSAQKNPTAFYLCASSTQPGGAYNSPLHFGNGTRLTVT.